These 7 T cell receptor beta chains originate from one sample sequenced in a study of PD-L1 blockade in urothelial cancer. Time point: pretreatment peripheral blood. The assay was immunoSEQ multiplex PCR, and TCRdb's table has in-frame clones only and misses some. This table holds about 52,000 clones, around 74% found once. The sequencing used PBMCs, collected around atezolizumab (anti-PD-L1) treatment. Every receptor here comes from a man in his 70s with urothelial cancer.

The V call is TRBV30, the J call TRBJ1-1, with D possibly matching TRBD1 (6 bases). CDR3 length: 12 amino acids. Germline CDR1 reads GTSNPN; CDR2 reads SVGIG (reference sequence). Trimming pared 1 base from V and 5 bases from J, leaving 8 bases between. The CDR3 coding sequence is TGTGCCTGGAGTGGCCAGGGGACTGAAGCTTTCTTT. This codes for CAWSGQGTEAFF.

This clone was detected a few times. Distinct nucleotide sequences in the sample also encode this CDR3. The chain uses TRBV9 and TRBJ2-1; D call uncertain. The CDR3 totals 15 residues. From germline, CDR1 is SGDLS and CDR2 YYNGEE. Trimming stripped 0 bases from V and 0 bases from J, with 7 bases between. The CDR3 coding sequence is TGTGCCAGCAGCGTAGGAGCGAGCTCCTACAATGAGCAGTTCTTC. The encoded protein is CASSVGASSYNEQFF.

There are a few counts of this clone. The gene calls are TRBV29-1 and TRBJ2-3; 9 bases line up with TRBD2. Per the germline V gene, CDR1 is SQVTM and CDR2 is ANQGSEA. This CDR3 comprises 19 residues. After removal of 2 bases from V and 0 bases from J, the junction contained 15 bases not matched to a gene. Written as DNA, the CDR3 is TGCAGCGTTGAAAATTGGGACACCTTAGCGGGGGTTAGCACAGATACGCAGTATTTT. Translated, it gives CSVENWDTLAGVSTDTQYF.

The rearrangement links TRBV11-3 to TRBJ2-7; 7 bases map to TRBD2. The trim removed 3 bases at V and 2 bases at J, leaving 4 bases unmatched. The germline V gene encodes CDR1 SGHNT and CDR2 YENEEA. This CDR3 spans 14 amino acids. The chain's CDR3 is CASSLLAGAYEQYF. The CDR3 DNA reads TGTGCCAGCAGCTTGCTGGCGGGAGCCTACGAGCAGTACTTC.

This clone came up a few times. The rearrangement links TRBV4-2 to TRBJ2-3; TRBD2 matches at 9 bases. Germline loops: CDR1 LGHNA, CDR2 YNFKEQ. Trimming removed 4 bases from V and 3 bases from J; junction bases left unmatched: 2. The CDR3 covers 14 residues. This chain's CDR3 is CASSLSGGTDTQYF. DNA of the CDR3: TGTGCCAGCAGCCTAAGCGGGGGGACAGATACGCAGTATTTT.

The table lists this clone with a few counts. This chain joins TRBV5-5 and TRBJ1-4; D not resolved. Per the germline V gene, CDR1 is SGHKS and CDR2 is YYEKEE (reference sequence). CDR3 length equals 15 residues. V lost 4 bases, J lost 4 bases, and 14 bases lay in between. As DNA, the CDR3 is TGTGCCAGCAGCGCCGCCCCAGGTGTTAATGAAAAACTGTTTTTT. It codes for CASSAAPGVNEKLFF.

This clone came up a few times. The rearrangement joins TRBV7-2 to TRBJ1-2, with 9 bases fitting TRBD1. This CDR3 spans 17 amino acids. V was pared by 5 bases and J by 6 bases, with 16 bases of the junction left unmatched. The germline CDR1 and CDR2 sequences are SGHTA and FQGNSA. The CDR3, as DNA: TGTGCCAGCAGCCCGAGTCCCGGGACAGGGAGAGGGGATGGCTACACCTTC. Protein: CASSPSPGTGRGDGYTF.